This T cell receptor (beta chain) was recorded in a study of T cells in localized non-small cell lung cancer. Study-level findings and limits: Tumor showed lower T cell clonality than uninvolved adjacent lung, where it was highest. Heterogeneity cannot be ruled out, as sequencing used one tumor region only. The study detected a median roughly 57 of the top 100 tumor clones in adjacent lung.

The protocol was immunoSEQ multiplex PCR, while the TCRdb copy is restricted to in-frame clones and leaves out a portion. The repertoire has around 130,000 clones, 89% of them found once; the top ten carry around 1.7%. A note on this clone: Its antigen remains unknown.

The CDR3 has 13 amino acids. Germline CDR1 SGHNT, CDR2 YYREEE (reference sequence). Trimming cost V 2 bases and J 8 bases, with 11 bases left between them. The receptor was isolated from a female donor older than 55 with stage I lung adenocarcinoma. Sequencing used peripheral blood, obtained before any cancer treatment. The chain employs TRBV5-4 and TRBJ2-1; TRBD1 is a possible D gene (5 bases). In DNA, the CDR3 is TGTGCCAGCAGCTTACCCGCAGGGTATGAGCAGTTCTTC. It is translated as CASSLPAGYEQFF. Full variable domain (remainder filled in from reference TRBV5-4 and TRBJ2-1): ETGVTQSPTHLIKTRGQQVTLRCSSQSGHNTVSWYQQALGQGPQFIFQYYREEENGRGNFPPRFSGLQFPNYSSELNVNALELDDSALYLCASSLPAGYEQFFGPGTRLTVL.